This T cell receptor beta chain was documented in a study of PD-L1 blockade in urothelial cancer. Overall study: Analyses were performed on blood at 3 weeks after treatment start (the second dose) and at 6 weeks.

Profiled with immunoSEQ multiplex PCR; TCRdb holds only in-frame clones, not every one. This sample has approximately 110,000 clones, with under 95% found just once. This CDR3 contains 14 residues. Per the germline V gene, CDR1 is MNHEY and CDR2 is SVGAGI. V gave up 2 bases and J gave up 5 bases, with 9 bases separating them. Indicated time point: peripheral blood 6 weeks after treatment start. Patients suffered from locally advanced or metastatic urothelial carcinoma. Specimen: PBMCs, collected around atezolizumab (anti-PD-L1) treatment. The chain has TRBV6-5 and TRBJ1-4; D might be TRBD1 (6 bases). The clonotype originates from a man in his sixties with urothelial cancer. Written as DNA, the CDR3 is TGTGCCAGCAGTTACAGGACAGAAAATGAAAAACTGTTTTTT. Residues: CASSYRTENEKLFF.